The 2 T cell receptor beta chains in this list originate from one sample, sequenced in a study of tumor-infiltrating lymphocytes in primary liver carcinoma. Germline DNA was extracted alongside blood RNA, which was obtained from unsorted whole blood. Starting material of 500 ng total RNA yielded TCR beta cDNA via a constant-region primer. TCR beta libraries came from three nested multiplex PCR rounds using slightly modified ARM-PCR. Amplification in the first two PCR rounds was performed using TRBV1-TRBV30 forward primers and a C-beta reverse primer for roughly 10 cycles each. TCRdb re-called the multiplex PCR reads through MiXCR, storing one row per CDR3 protein. The table records about 180,000 distinct CDR3 sequences, about 55% of them present only once. The sample comprised peripheral blood. Source of these receptors: a man between 40 and 49 years old with primary liver carcinoma and hepatitis B virus infection.

CDR3 bases: TGTGCCAGCAGTGAAGGAGCCGATACGCAGTATTTT. Residues: CASSEGADTQYF. The chain couples TRBV6-1 to TRBJ2-3, with D unresolved. The CDR3 sequence is 12 residues long. CDR1 is MNHNS, CDR2 SASEGT, per germline. V lost 1 base, J lost 6 bases, and 5 bases lay in between.

The genes are TRBV5-4 and TRBJ2-5; D not resolved. This CDR3 has 12 residues. CDR1 SGHNT and CDR2 YYREEE come from the germline V gene (reference sequence). V lost 2 bases, J lost 0 bases, and 2 bases lay in between. Written as DNA, the CDR3 is TGTGCCAGCAGCTTCAACCAAGAGACCCAGTACTTC. Translated: CASSFNQETQYF.